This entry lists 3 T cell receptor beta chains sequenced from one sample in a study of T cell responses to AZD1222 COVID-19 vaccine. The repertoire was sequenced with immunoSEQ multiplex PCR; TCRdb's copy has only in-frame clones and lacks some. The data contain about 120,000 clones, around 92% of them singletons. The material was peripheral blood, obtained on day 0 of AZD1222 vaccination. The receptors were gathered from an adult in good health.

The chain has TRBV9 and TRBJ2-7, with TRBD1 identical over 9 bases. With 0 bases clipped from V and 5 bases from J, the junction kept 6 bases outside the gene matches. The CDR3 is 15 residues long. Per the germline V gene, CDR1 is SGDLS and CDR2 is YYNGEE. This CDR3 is CASSVADRGYHEQYF. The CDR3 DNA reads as TGTGCCAGCAGCGTAGCAGACAGGGGGTACCACGAGCAGTACTTC.

CDR3 nucleotides: TGTGCCAGCAGTCAAGCGGAAACAGATACGCAGTATTTT. Translation gives CASSQAETDTQYF. The rearrangement uses TRBV7-9 and TRBJ2-3, with a possible D match to TRBD2 (5 bases). Germline lookup yields CDR1 SEHNR and CDR2 FQNEAQ (reference sequence). This CDR3 is 13 amino acids long. V gave up 6 bases and J gave up 3 bases, with 10 bases separating them.

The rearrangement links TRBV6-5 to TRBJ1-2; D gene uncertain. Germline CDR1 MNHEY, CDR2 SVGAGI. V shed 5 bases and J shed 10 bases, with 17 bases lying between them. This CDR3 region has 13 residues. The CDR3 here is CASSLPGVQDYTF. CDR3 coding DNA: TGTGCCAGCAGTCTACCCGGGGTCCAGGACTACACCTTC.